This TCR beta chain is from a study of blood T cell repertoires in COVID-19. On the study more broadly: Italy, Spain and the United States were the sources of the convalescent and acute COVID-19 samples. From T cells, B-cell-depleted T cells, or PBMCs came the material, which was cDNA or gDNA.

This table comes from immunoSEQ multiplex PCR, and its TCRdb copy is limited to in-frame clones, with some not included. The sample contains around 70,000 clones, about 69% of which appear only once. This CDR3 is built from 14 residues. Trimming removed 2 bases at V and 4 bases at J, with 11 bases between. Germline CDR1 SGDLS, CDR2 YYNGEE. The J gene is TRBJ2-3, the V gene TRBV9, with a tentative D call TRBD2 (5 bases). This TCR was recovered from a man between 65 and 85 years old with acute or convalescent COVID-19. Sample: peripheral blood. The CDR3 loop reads CASSVALVSDTQYF. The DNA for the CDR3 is TGTGCCAGCAGCGTGGCACTAGTCTCAGATACGCAGTATTTT.